The clone carrying this TCR beta chain was counted once. The antigen is not known. This entry is derived from a study of T cell responses to AZD1222 COVID-19 vaccine. Trimming took 0 bases from V and 3 from J, leaving 7 bases between them. This CDR3 contains 14 residues. Germline CDR1 LGHDT, CDR2 YNNKEL (reference sequence). TCRdb's table, derived via immunoSEQ multiplex PCR, lists solely in-frame clones and lacks some. The table shows roughly 150,000 clones, with roughly 92% occurring only once. The study, taken as a whole, reports: The study found vaccine-associated CD4 TCRs spanning spike, dominant at 160-218 and 743-854. The donor cohort was predominantly white British with a female majority, and clonal diversity may have been underestimated.

This clonotype originated in an adult who received the AZD1222 COVID-19 vaccine. The chain couples TRBV3-1 (or the pseudogene TRBV3-2) to TRBJ2-3; D remains unclear. Sequenced here: peripheral blood, sampled 28 days after the second AZD1222 dose. The CDR3 DNA follows: TGTGCCAGCAGCCAAGATGCTGCTACAGATACGCAGTATTTT. Amino acids: CASSQDAATDTQYF.